This T cell receptor beta chain was captured by sequencing in a study of chemoradiotherapy in HPV16-positive cancers. This clone was counted between two and nine times. Germline CDR1 is SEHNR and CDR2 is FQNEAQ (reference sequence). The V segment lost 5 bases and the J segment 7 bases; nucleotides outside the gene matches: 7. The CDR3 loop spans 13 amino acids. Sequenced by immunoSEQ multiplex PCR; TCRdb stores in-frame clones only, minus some. The repertoire includes tens of thousands of clones, 85% to 90% of them detected once, and 2.1% sits in the top ten. The sample in question was blood, obtained from a patient who underwent chemoradiotherapy. The sequence was obtained from a human donor with HPV-associated anogenital cancer. The chain uses TRBV7-9 and TRBJ1-2; TRBD1 matches 7 bases. CDR3 DNA sequence: TGTGCCAGCAGCATCGACAGGGCGAGTGGCTACACCTTC. It codes for CASSIDRASGYTF.